These 14 T cell receptor beta chains share one sample of origin, sequenced in a study of T cells expressing NK-cell markers. TCRdb reprocessed the 5' RACE reads and stores each CDR3 protein as one record, lacking DNA. This sample's clone table lists about 460,000 distinct CDR3 sequences. Sequencing was performed on blood T cells: a sorted CD56 or NKG2C T cell subset, CD4+ or CD8+ T cells, or bulk PBMC T cells (not recorded which). The receptors here all came from a woman between 45 and 65 years old in good health.

The rearrangement links TRBV9 to TRBJ1-1; no DNA is available, so the TRBD1 call from TCRdb remains unchecked. This CDR3 has 16 residues. Germline CDR1 and CDR2: SGDLS and YYNGEE. CDR3 region: CASSVVMTGGNTEAFF.

This chain uses TRBV20-1 with TRBJ2-1; the TCRdb D gene call, TRBD2, has no DNA to confirm it. Germline values: CDR1 DFQATT, CDR2 SNEGSKA (reference sequence). The CDR3 covers 15 residues. The CDR3 sequence: CSASSLVLGIGEQFF.

The chain joins TRBV12-3 or TRBV12-4 to TRBJ1-3. This CDR3 has 14 amino acids. Here the CDR3 reads CASSFGGSGNTIYF.

The chain links TRBV6-5 to TRBJ2-2; checking the TCRdb D call of TRBD1 is not possible without DNA. The CDR3 length is 13 residues. Germline values: CDR1 MNHEY, CDR2 SVGAGI. CDR3 residues: CASNQGISGELFF.

This chain's CDR3 is CASSIPGSGYEQYF. This chain joins TRBV6-6 and TRBJ2-7; TCRdb selects TRBD1, and the lack of DNA leaves this call unchecked. This CDR3 is 14 amino acids long. CDR1 is MNHNY and CDR2 is SVGAGI in the germline V gene (reference sequence).

The chain couples TRBV3-1 to TRBJ1-5. The length of the CDR3 is 15 residues. Germline CDR1 LGHDT, CDR2 YNNKEL (reference sequence). The CDR3 spells CASSQEGRSPQPQHF.

The V call is TRBV4-2, the J call TRBJ2-7; no DNA is available, so the TRBD2 call from TCRdb remains unchecked. The CDR3 runs 16 residues. The germline CDR1 and CDR2 sequences are LGHNA and YNFKEQ. CDR3 residues: CASSQDSSLAGSEQYF.

The rearrangement uses TRBV12-3 or TRBV12-4 and TRBJ2-7; the D gene TCRdb calls, TRBD2, cannot be checked with no DNA. The CDR3 runs 17 residues. This chain's CDR3 is CASSPGLAGTGSSEQYF.

V is TRBV7-2 and J is TRBJ2-3. CDR1 is SGHTA and CDR2 is FQGNSA in the germline V gene. There are 13 residues in the CDR3. This CDR3 is CASSPGMWDTQYF.

J is TRBJ2-1 and V is TRBV5-4; TCRdb's D call, TRBD1, is unchecked because there is no DNA. The germline V gene encodes CDR1 SGHNT and CDR2 YYREEE (reference sequence). The CDR3 spans 15 residues. CDR3 sequence reads: CASSFSGYSNNEQFF.

The gene calls are TRBV27 and TRBJ1-5; the D gene TCRdb calls, TRBD1, cannot be checked with no DNA. From germline, CDR1 is MNHEY and CDR2 SMNVEV (reference sequence). CDR3 size: 13 residues. CDR3 residues: CASSSHREQPQHF.

The J gene is TRBJ2-1, the V gene TRBV5-1; TCRdb designates TRBD1, a call that cannot be tested without DNA. Germline V gene lookup returns CDR1 SGHRS and CDR2 YFSETQ. The length of the CDR3 is 18 residues. Here the CDR3 reads CASSKYVGQGSSYNEQFF.

The V call is TRBV19, the J call TRBJ1-5; as DNA is missing, the TRBD1 call by TCRdb cannot be tested. The CDR3 is 14 amino acids. Germline assignment: CDR1 LNHDA and CDR2 SQIVND (reference sequence). CDR3 sequence reads: CAIGGQGNNQPQHF.

The chain combines TRBV20-1 with TRBJ1-4; TCRdb's D call of TRBD1 is untestable without DNA. The CDR3 loop spans 14 amino acids. Germline CDR1 reads DFQATT; CDR2 reads SNEGSKA (reference sequence). The CDR3 loop is CSARSDPGDEKLFF.